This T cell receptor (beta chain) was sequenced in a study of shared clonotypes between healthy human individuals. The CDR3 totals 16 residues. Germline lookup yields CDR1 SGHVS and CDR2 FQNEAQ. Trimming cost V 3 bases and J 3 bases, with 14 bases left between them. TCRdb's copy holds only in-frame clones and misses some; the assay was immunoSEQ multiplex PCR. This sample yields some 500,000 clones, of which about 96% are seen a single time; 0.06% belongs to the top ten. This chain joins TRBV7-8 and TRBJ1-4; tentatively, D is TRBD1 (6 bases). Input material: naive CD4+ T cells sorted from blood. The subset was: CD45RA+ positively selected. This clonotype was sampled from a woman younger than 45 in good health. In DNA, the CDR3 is TGTGCCAGCAGCTTCAGGGGTGTTCCTTCTAATGAAAAACTGTTTTTT. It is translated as CASSFRGVPSNEKLFF.